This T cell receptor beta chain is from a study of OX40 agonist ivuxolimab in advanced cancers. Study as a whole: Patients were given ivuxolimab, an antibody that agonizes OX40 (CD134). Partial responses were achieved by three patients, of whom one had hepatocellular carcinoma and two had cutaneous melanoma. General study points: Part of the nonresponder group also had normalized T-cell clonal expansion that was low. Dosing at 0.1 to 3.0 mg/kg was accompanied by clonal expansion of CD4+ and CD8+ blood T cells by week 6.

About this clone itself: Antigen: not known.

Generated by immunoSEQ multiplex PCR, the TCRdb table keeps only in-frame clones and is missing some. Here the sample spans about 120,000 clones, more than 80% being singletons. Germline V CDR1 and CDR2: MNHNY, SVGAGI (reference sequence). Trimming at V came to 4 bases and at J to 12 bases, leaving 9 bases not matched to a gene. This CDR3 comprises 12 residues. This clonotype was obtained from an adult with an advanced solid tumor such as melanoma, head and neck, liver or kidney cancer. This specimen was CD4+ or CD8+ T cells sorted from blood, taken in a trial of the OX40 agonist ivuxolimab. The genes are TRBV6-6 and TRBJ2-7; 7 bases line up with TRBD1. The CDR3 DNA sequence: TGTGCCAGCAGTTCCGACAGGGCTACCTTGTACTTC. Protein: CASSSDRATLYF.